Shown below are 25 T cell receptor beta chains from a single sample sequenced in a study of CD8 T cells in ankylosing spondylitis. A single record per CDR3 protein comes from TCRdb applying MiXCR to the 5' RACE reads. The sample yields 300,000 to 400,000 distinct CDR3 sequences, roughly 14% seen once. The material sequenced was blood, either unsorted or a sorted T cell fraction (not recorded which). The source is a male donor with ankylosing spondylitis or in good health (not recorded which).

Only a few counts were recorded for this clonotype. The J gene is TRBJ1-1, the V gene TRBV18; possible D gene TRBD1, 6 bases. Germline V gives CDR1 KGHSH, CDR2 LQKENI. Trimming took off 1 base at V and 1 base at J, with 10 bases between the two ends. The CDR3 consists of 15 residues. This CDR3 is CASSPLGQPNTEAFF. For the CDR3, the DNA is TGTGCCAGCTCACCACTAGGACAGCCGAACACTGAAGCTTTCTTT.

Ten or more counts support this clonotype. This chain connects TRBV5-6 to TRBJ1-2; D is uncertain. Per the germline V gene, CDR1 is SGHDT and CDR2 is YYEEEE. The CDR3 runs to 12 residues. V gave up 1 base and J gave up 5 bases, with 6 bases separating them. The CDR3 spells CASSLSEYGYTF. In nucleotides, the CDR3 is TGTGCCAGCAGCTTGTCAGAGTATGGCTACACCTTC.

The sample holds many counts of this clonotype. The genes are TRBV4-2 and TRBJ2-5; D perhaps matches TRBD1 (6 bases). Germline CDR1 LGHNA, CDR2 YNFKEQ. Between the trimmed V and J ends, which lost 4 bases and 5 bases, there was a span of 17 bases. This CDR3 has 15 residues. The CDR3 nucleotides read TGTGCCAGCAGCCTTTCTTTTACAGGGTGGGAGACCCAGTACTTC. This encodes CASSLSFTGWETQYF.

This clonotype was seen ten or more times. This sequence joins TRBV29-1 and TRBJ1-2; tentative D call: TRBD1 (5 bases). Germline V gene data show CDR1 as SQVTM and CDR2 as ANQGSEA. The CDR3 length is 11 residues. Trimming took off 6 bases at V and 2 bases at J, with 7 bases between the two ends. The CDR3 protein is CSVDRNYGYTF. The CDR3 nucleotides read TGCAGCGTCGACAGAAACTATGGCTACACCTTC.

This chain links TRBV27 with TRBJ2-7; TRBD2 aligns across 9 bases. CDR3 length: 16 amino acids. V shed 0 bases and J 6 bases; nucleotides not matched to a gene: 9. Per the germline V gene, CDR1 is MNHEY and CDR2 is SMNVEV (reference sequence). The CDR3 reads CASSLSLAGKVGEQYF. The CDR3 DNA sequence: TGTGCCAGCAGTTTATCCCTAGCGGGAAAGGTAGGCGAGCAGTACTTC.

This clonotype was counted many times. The chain employs TRBV5-6 and TRBJ2-2, with D perhaps TRBD2 (6 bases). CDR1 SGHDT and CDR2 YYEEEE come from the germline V gene. CDR3 length: 17 amino acids. With 2 bases removed from V and 9 bases from J, the gap between germline ends came to 23 bases. In nucleotides, the CDR3 is TGTGCCAGCAGCTTTGGCGGGACGACGGTCGGGAACCGGGAGCTGTTTTTT. Protein sequence: CASSFGGTTVGNRELFF.

This clonotype was observed a few times. The V and J genes are TRBV5-1 and TRBJ1-3, with D uncertain. This CDR3 comprises 13 residues. Germline values: CDR1 SGHRS, CDR2 YFSETQ. The ends were cut back, 4 bases at V and 8 bases at J, with 13 bases in the middle. The CDR3 DNA is TGCGCCAGCAGCACCGGGCTTCTGGACACCATATATTTT. This gives the protein CASSTGLLDTIYF. Full variable domain (rest looked up from reference TRBV5-1 and TRBJ1-3): KAGVTQTPRYLIKTRGQQVTLSCSPISGHRSVSWYQQTPGQGLQFLFEYFSETQRNKGNFPGRFSGRQFSNSRSEMNVSTLELGDSALYLCASSTGLLDTIYFGEGSWLTVV.

This clonotype was recorded many times. The chain couples TRBV30 to TRBJ2-1, with 10 bases aligning to TRBD2. The germline V gene has CDR1 GTSNPN and CDR2 SVGIG (reference sequence). The V segment lost 1 base and the J segment 10 bases; nucleotides outside the gene matches: 13. CDR3 length: 16 residues. CDR3 residues: CAWSEGAGGPVGEQFF. The CDR3 region has the DNA TGTGCCTGGAGTGAAGGAGCGGGGGGGCCGGTGGGAGAGCAGTTCTTC.

In this sample, this clonotype turned up a few times. The rearrangement links TRBV12-3 or TRBV12-4 to TRBJ1-2, with 7 bases matching TRBD1. The CDR3 is made up of 12 amino acids. J lost 8 bases, V lost 8 bases, and 8 bases had no gene match. DNA of the CDR3: TGTGCCAGCCTTGCCCGGACAGGAGGCTACACCTTC. As protein: CASLARTGGYTF.

The chain combines TRBV6-2 or TRBV6-3 with TRBJ2-2; 8 bases map to TRBD2. CDR3 length equals 15 residues. Germline CDR1 is MNHEY and CDR2 is SVGEGT. With V trimmed by 2 bases and J by 7 bases, 6 bases remained unmatched. The CDR3 sequence is CASSYGTRVSGELFF. The CDR3 DNA reads TGTGCCAGCAGTTACGGGACTAGAGTTAGCGGGGAGCTGTTTTTT.

The genes are TRBV6-2 or TRBV6-3 and TRBJ2-1, with 12 bases that match TRBD2. The V gene end was trimmed by 6 bases and the J gene end by 7 bases; junction bases not matched to a gene: 13. The CDR3 is 17 residues long. CDR1 and CDR2 (germline): MNHEY, SVGEGT. In DNA form, the CDR3 reads TGTGCCAGCAGCCTCCCCCCTAGCGGGAGGGCCGATAATGAGCAGTTCTTC. Encoded protein: CASSLPPSGRADNEQFF.

This clonotype was observed many times. The chain couples TRBV4-1 to TRBJ2-1; no reliable D call. In germline, CDR1 is MGHRA, CDR2 YSYEKL. The CDR3 sequence is 12 residues long. V gave up 5 bases and J gave up 9 bases, with 11 bases separating them. Here the CDR3 reads CASSDGPGEQFF. The CDR3 bases are TGCGCCAGCAGCGACGGACCTGGTGAGCAGTTCTTC.

This clonotype was found a few times. This rearrangement joins TRBV12-3 or TRBV12-4 to TRBJ2-5, with a possible D match to TRBD2 (5 bases). Trimming cost V 6 bases and J 7 bases, with 12 bases left between them. The CDR3 spans 12 residues. CDR3 sequence reads: CASSPDGGTQYF. Written as DNA, the CDR3 is TGTGCCAGCAGCCCCGATGGAGGGACCCAGTACTTC.

This clonotype turned up a few times. The chain combines TRBV20-1 with TRBJ2-7; 12 nucleotides agree with TRBD2. Germline loops: CDR1 DFQATT, CDR2 SNEGSKA (reference sequence). This CDR3 spans 15 amino acids. Trimming cost V 3 bases and J 4 bases; bases outside gene matches: 7. The CDR3 nucleotides are TGCAGTGCTAGTCCACTAGCGGGGGGCCGTTACGAGCAGTACTTC. Translation: CSASPLAGGRYEQYF.

The rearrangement links TRBV20-1 to TRBJ1-1, with 9 bases identical to TRBD1. The germline gives CDR1 DFQATT, CDR2 SNEGSKA (reference sequence). V dropped 6 bases and J dropped 5; count of bases not matched to a gene: 10. This CDR3 comprises 14 residues. The CDR3 protein is CSALGQGRGTEAFF. In nucleotides, the CDR3 is TGCAGTGCCCTAGGACAGGGGAGGGGTACTGAAGCTTTCTTT.

This clonotype has a count of ten or more. The V call is TRBV7-9, the J call TRBJ2-3; D remains unclear. Trimming removed 0 bases at V and 5 bases at J, with 0 bases between. Germline lookup yields CDR1 SEHNR and CDR2 FQNEAQ (reference sequence). This CDR3 spans 11 amino acids. The CDR3 reads CASSLADTQYF. The CDR3 region has the DNA TGTGCCAGCAGCTTAGCAGATACGCAGTATTTT.

This clonotype was counted a few times. J is TRBJ1-2 and V is TRBV5-1, with 7 bases aligning to TRBD1. The J segment lost 0 bases and the V segment lost 4 bases, leaving 3 bases of the junction unmatched. The V gene's germline CDR1 is SGHRS and CDR2 YFSETQ. This CDR3 comprises 14 residues. The CDR3 DNA reads TGCGCCAGCAGCCGGGACAGTTCTAACTATGGCTACACCTTC. Residues: CASSRDSSNYGYTF.

This clonotype turned up a few times. The chain employs TRBV18 and TRBJ2-7, with TRBD1 as a possible D gene (6 bases). The CDR3 is made up of 16 amino acids. V lost 3 bases and J 3 bases, leaving 18 bases between the germline ends. The germline V gene has CDR1 KGHSH and CDR2 LQKENI. The CDR3 DNA is TGTGCCAGCTCACCTACTTCGGGACATGGGGACTACGAGCAGTACTTC. Its protein product is CASSPTSGHGDYEQYF.

The genes are TRBV2 and TRBJ2-5, with a weak D call TRBD1 (6 bases). The CDR3 is 13 amino acids. Germline loops: CDR1 SNHLY, CDR2 FYNNEI. Trimming removed 2 bases at V and 5 bases at J, with 9 bases between. In DNA form, the CDR3 reads TGTGCCAGCAGTGAACAGGGGCTGGAGACCCAGTACTTC. Translation gives CASSEQGLETQYF. The full variable domain, with the rest looked up from reference TRBV2 and TRBJ2-5, is EPEVTQTPSHQVTQMGQEVILRCVPISNHLYFYWYRQILGQKVEFLVSFYNNEISEKSEIFDDQFSVERPDGSNFTLKIRSTKLEDSAMYFCASSEQGLETQYFGPGTRLLVL.

The chain couples TRBV10-3 to TRBJ2-4, with 7 bases matching TRBD1. Germline V gene lookup returns CDR1 ENHRY and CDR2 SYGVKD. CDR3 length: 15 amino acids. V lost 2 bases to trimming and J lost 6 bases; unmatched junction nucleotides: 7. In nucleotides, the CDR3 is TGTGCCATCAGTGAGGTCCCAGGGGGAGTAAACATTCAGTACTTC. This codes for CAISEVPGGVNIQYF.

This clonotype was recorded a few times. The genes are TRBV7-7 and TRBJ2-1; the match to TRBD2 covers 11 bases. Losses at the gene ends were 5 bases for V and 9 bases for J; bases not matched to a gene: 6. The CDR3 contains 14 residues. The germline gives CDR1 SSHAT, CDR2 FNYEAQ (reference sequence). Here the CDR3 DNA reads TGTGCCAGCAGCACGGGACTAGCGGAGCCTGAGCAGTTCTTC. This codes for CASSTGLAEPEQFF.

This clonotype was counted only a few times. V is TRBV20-1 and J is TRBJ2-3; possibly TRBD2 for D (6 bases). Trimming cost V 6 bases and J 0 bases, with 19 bases left between them. CDR1 and CDR2 from the germline V gene are DFQATT and SNEGSKA (reference sequence). This CDR3 has 16 residues. CDR3 in DNA: TGCAGTGCAGCCGGGGGACTCGACGTAAGCACAGATACGCAGTATTTT. It codes for CSAAGGLDVSTDTQYF.

This clonotype was counted between two and nine times. The J gene is TRBJ1-1, the V gene TRBV5-1, with 10 positions matching TRBD1. Germline CDR1 reads SGHRS; CDR2 reads YFSETQ. Losses at the gene ends were 7 bases for V and 5 bases for J; bases not matched to a gene: 8. The CDR3 totals 14 residues. The CDR3 reads CASGTGERRTEAFF. The DNA for the CDR3 is TGCGCCAGCGGGACAGGGGAGCGAAGAACTGAAGCTTTCTTT.

The chain couples TRBV7-9 to TRBJ1-2, with TRBD1 identical over 7 bases. From germline, CDR1 is SEHNR and CDR2 FQNEAQ (reference sequence). The trim removed 4 bases at V and 4 bases at J, leaving 6 bases unmatched. This CDR3 spans 14 amino acids. CDR3 region: CASSYEDRSYGYTF. The CDR3 bases are TGTGCCAGCAGCTATGAGGACAGGAGCTATGGCTACACCTTC.

In its sample, this clonotype was seen a few times. V is TRBV7-9 and J is TRBJ2-5; 7 bases map to TRBD1. V gave up 4 bases and J gave up 2 bases; unmatched junction bases: 4. The V gene's germline CDR1 is SEHNR and CDR2 FQNEAQ (reference sequence). There are 14 residues in the CDR3. The CDR3, as DNA: TGTGCCAGCAGCTATGTGGGACAGCAAGAGACCCAGTACTTC. Its translation: CASSYVGQQETQYF.